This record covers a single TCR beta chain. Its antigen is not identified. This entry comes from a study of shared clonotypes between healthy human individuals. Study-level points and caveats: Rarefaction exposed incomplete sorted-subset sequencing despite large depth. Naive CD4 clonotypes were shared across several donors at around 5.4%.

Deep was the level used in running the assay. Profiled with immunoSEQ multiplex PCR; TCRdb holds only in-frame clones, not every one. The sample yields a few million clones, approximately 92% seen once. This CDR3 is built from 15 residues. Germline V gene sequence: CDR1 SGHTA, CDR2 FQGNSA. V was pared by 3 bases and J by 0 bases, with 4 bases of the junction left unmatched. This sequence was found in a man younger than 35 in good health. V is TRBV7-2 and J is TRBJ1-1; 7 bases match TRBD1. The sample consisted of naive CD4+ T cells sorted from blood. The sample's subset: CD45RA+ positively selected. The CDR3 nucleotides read TGTGCCAGCAGCTTTACCGGGACAGTGAACACTGAAGCTTTCTTT. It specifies CASSFTGTVNTEAFF.